This entry features one T cell receptor beta chain sequence. Its target is not known. Repertoires were generated with immunoSEQ multiplex PCR, while TCRdb's copy carries only in-frame clones and drops some. This sample has under 20,000 clones; roughly 90% occur once, and the top ten carry more than 15%. This sample was taken from a study of OX40 agonist ivuxolimab in advanced cancers. For the study at large: Three patients got partial responses; one had hepatocellular carcinoma and two had cutaneous melanoma.

With 4 bases clipped from V and 7 bases from J, the junction kept 5 bases outside the gene matches. This CDR3 has 13 residues. The V gene's germline CDR1 is MNHEY and CDR2 SMNVEV (reference sequence). General study results and limits: At 0.1 to 3.0 mg/kg, CD4+ and CD8+ blood T cells expanded clonally by week 6. Nonresponders, in some cases, also had low normalized T-cell clonal expansion.

The receptor's source is an adult with an advanced solid tumor such as melanoma, head and neck, liver or kidney cancer. Source: CD4+ or CD8+ T cells sorted from blood, taken in a trial of the OX40 agonist ivuxolimab. The chain recombines TRBV27 with TRBJ1-2; 8 bases are shared with TRBD1. The CDR3 bases are TGTGCCAGCAGTTCGGACAGGGAGGGTGGCTACACCTTC. It codes for CASSSDREGGYTF.